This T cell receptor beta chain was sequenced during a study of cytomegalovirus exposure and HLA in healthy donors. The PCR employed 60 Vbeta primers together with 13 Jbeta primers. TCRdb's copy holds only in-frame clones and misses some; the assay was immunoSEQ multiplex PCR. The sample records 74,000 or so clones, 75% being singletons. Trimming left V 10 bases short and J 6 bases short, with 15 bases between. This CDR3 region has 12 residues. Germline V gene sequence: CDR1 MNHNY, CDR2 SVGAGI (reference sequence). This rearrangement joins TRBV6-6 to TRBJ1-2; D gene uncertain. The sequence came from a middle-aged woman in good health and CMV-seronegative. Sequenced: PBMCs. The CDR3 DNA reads TGTGCCACTAAGTCTGTCGGGGATGGCTACACCTTC. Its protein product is CATKSVGDGYTF.